This T cell receptor beta chain was captured by sequencing in a study of shared clonotypes between healthy human individuals. Study details: Each donor's CD4 naive and CD4 memory cells filled three plates apiece, CD8 naive two, and CD8 memory one.

A remark on this clone: Its antigen remains unidentified.

General observations from the study: Clonotype sharing among donors likely depends on sequencing depth. When compared with the clonotypes that were shared by all four sorted-subset donors, the non-shared clonotypes turned out to have lower generation probabilities.

CD45RO negativity and positive selection for CCR7 defined naive CD8 cells, a population that excluded terminally differentiated effector memory CD45RA+ cells. All donors were healthy HIV-negative adults lacking recent acute infections or vaccinations. Germline loops: CDR1 MGHRA, CDR2 YSYEKL. V lost 1 base, J lost 13 bases, and 23 bases lay in between. CDR3 size: 15 residues. Some clones are missing from TCRdb's copy, which holds only in-frame ones; the method was immunoSEQ multiplex PCR. The sample contains some 2.1 million clones, just under 95% of which appear only once. The genes are TRBV4-1 and TRBJ2-7; perhaps TRBD1 as D (7 bases). The TCR sequence derives from a man in his late teens or twenties in good health. Sequencing used naive CD8+ T cells sorted from blood. CDR3 region: CASSQAAGTADLFYF. Here the CDR3 DNA reads TGCGCCAGCAGCCAAGCGGCGGGGACAGCCGACCTATTCTACTTC.